What follows is one T cell receptor beta chain and its context. The antigen remains undetermined. Every bit of the isolated RNA underwent reverse transcription, so sequencing read expressed TCRB transcripts. Method: immunoSEQ multiplex PCR; TCRdb's copy keeps in-frame clones and lacks some. This table holds some 160,000 clones, about 8.3% found once. The data are from a study of beta chain features in type 1 diabetes. General study findings and limits: People with Type 1 diabetes carried modestly yet significantly shorter TCRB CDR3s in all four CD4+ subsets. Amplification by PCR could prefer shorter templates, with the same effect in patients and controls.

This CDR3 region has 15 residues. The V segment lost 6 bases and the J segment 5 bases; nucleotides outside the gene matches: 7. From germline, CDR1 is SNHLY and CDR2 FYNNEI. The chain combines TRBV2 with TRBJ1-5; TRBD1 agrees at 10 bases. The TCR originated in a woman between 18 and 29 years old with type 1 diabetes. Specimen: central memory CD4+ T cells from blood. Here the CDR3 reads CASSVGTGAHQPQHF. The CDR3 region has the DNA TGTGCCAGCAGCGTGGGGACAGGGGCTCATCAGCCCCAGCATTTT.